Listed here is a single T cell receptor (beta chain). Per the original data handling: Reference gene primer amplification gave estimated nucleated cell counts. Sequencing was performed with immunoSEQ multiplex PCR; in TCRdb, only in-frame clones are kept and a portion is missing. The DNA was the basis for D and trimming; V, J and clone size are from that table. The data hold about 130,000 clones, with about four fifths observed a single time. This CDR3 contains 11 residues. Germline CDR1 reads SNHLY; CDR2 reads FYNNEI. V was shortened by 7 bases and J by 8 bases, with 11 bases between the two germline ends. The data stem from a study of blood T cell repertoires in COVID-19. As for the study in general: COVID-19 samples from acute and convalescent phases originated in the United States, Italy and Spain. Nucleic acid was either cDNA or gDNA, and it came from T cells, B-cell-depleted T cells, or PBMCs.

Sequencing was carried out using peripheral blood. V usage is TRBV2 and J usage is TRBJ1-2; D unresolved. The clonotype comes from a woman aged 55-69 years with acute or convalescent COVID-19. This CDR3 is CASMDSRGYTF. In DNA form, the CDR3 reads TGTGCCAGCATGGACTCCCGGGGCTACACCTTC.